The TCR beta chain described here comes from a study of molecular identifiers for immune sequencing clone quantification. Sorted naive CD8 T cells, roughly 19,000 to 1,000,000, were sequenced from 10%, 30% or 50% RNA. From germline, CDR1 is MNHEY and CDR2 SVGEGT. The ends lost 6 bases at V and 2 bases at J; junction bases unmatched: 9. The CDR3 is 15 residues long. Previously published methods and listed TCR primers were used for the bulk TCR libraries. A single record per CDR3 protein comes from TCRdb applying MiXCR to the PCR reads. This sample has 62,000 or so distinct CDR3 sequences, with 18% found just once. The table lists this clonotype with many counts.

The origin of this receptor is a human donor in good health. Some libraries in this study had Jurkat cell RNA spiked in. This chain uses TRBV6-2 or TRBV6-3 with TRBJ1-1, with 7 bases aligning to TRBD1. The sequenced material came from naive CD8+ T cells from blood, with Jurkat cell RNA spiked in. Documented subset: FACS-sorted CD8+CD4-CCR7+CD45RA+ naive T cells. DNA of the CDR3: TGTGCCAGCAGCGATTTGGGACAGCTAAACACTGAAGCTTTCTTT. Residues: CASSDLGQLNTEAFF.